A single TCR beta chain is shown here with its context. The protocol was immunoSEQ multiplex PCR, while the TCRdb copy is restricted to in-frame clones and leaves out a portion. The repertoire has millions of clones, over 85% of them found once; the top ten carry roughly 1.1%. The data are from a study of shared clonotypes between healthy human individuals. CD45RO-negative CD8 cells positively selected for CCR7 made up the naive population, which excluded terminally differentiated effector memory CD45RA+ cells. Healthy HIV-negative adults with no recent acute infections or vaccinations were recruited as donors. This CDR3 is built from 16 residues. Trimming pared 1 base from V and 2 bases from J, leaving 14 bases between. Germline lookup yields CDR1 SGHAT and CDR2 FQNNGV.

The sequence was obtained from a man younger than 35 in good health. The material sequenced was naive CD8+ T cells sorted from blood. V and J are TRBV11-2 and TRBJ2-5; D remains ambiguous. CDR3 coding DNA: TGTGCCAGCAGCTTAGCCTTTTGGGTATTACAAGAGACCCAGTACTTC. Its protein product is CASSLAFWVLQETQYF.